The 8 T cell receptor beta chains below were found in one sample sequenced in a study of T cells in Graves' hyperthyroidism and ophthalmopathy. Authors of the study amplified TCR beta CDR3 regions from RNA transcripts. The TCR CDR3 first-round RT-PCR relied on the HTBI primer set. TCRdb reanalysed the multiplex PCR reads using MiXCR and keeps one entry per CDR3 protein. The sample carries fewer than 650,000 distinct CDR3 sequences, about 14% recorded once. Sequenced: blood. The receptors were sampled from a woman aged 40 to 49 with Graves' hyperthyroidism.

This clonotype was seen repeatedly, ten times or more. V and J are TRBV3-1 and TRBJ1-5; TRBD1 matches 7 bases. V dropped 5 bases and J dropped 6; count of bases not matched to a gene: 10. This CDR3 has 15 amino acids. Germline CDR1 and CDR2: LGHDT and YNNKEL (reference sequence). CDR3 coding DNA: TGTGCCAGCAGCTATTCGACAGGGTTCAGTCAGCCCCAGCATTTT. This codes for CASSYSTGFSQPQHF.

The rearrangement uses TRBV5-6 and TRBJ2-1, with D maybe TRBD2 (6 bases). The CDR3 has 15 residues. Looked up from germline, CDR1 is SGHDT and CDR2 is YYEEEE. Trimming cost V 2 bases and J 0 bases, with 9 bases left between them. The CDR3 sequence: CASSFGGISYNEQFF. DNA of the CDR3: TGTGCCAGCAGCTTTGGAGGGATCTCCTACAATGAGCAGTTCTTC. The variable domain in full, completed from reference TRBV5-6 and TRBJ2-1, reads DAGVTQSPTHLIKTRGQQVTLRCSPKSGHDTVSWYQQALGQGPQFIFQYYEEEERQRGNFPDRFSGHQFPNYSSELNVNALLLGDSALYLCASSFGGISYNEQFFGPGTRLTVL.

This clonotype was seen more than once but under ten times. The rearrangement links TRBV5-1 to TRBJ2-1, with 7 bases identical to TRBD1. Germline CDR1 SGHRS, CDR2 YFSETQ. The ends lost 0 bases at V and 4 bases at J; junction bases unmatched: 7. This CDR3 is built from 16 residues. CDR3 nucleotide sequence: TGCGCCAGCAGCTTGGGAGGGACAGAATATTACAATGAGCAGTTCTTC. Translation: CASSLGGTEYYNEQFF.

The genes are TRBV11-3 and TRBJ2-7, with D unresolved. The CDR3 has 15 residues. Looked up from germline, CDR1 is SGHNT and CDR2 is YENEEA. Trimming stripped 5 bases from V and 4 bases from J, with 18 bases between. The chain's CDR3 is CASSPVIDVGYEQYF. CDR3 in DNA: TGTGCCAGCAGCCCTGTAATCGACGTGGGGTACGAGCAGTACTTC.

CDR3 nucleotide sequence: TGCGCCAGCAGCCGACTTGACAGTGACAATCAGCCCCAGCATTTT. This translates into CASSRLDSDNQPQHF. The chain links TRBV4-1 to TRBJ1-5; a possible D gene is TRBD1 (5 bases). V shed 4 bases and J shed 3 bases, with 13 bases lying between them. The CDR3 has 15 residues. Germline V gene sequence: CDR1 MGHRA, CDR2 YSYEKL.

V and J are TRBV20-1 and TRBJ1-5; 8 positions match TRBD1. The CDR3 sequence is 15 residues long. J gave up 3 bases and V 1 base, and 5 bases lay outside the gene matches. Germline assignment: CDR1 DFQATT and CDR2 SNEGSKA (reference sequence). CDR3 in amino acids: CSARAQGAFNQPQHF. CDR3 bases: TGCAGTGCTAGAGCTCAGGGGGCCTTCAATCAGCCCCAGCATTTT.

This clonotype has ten or more counts. This chain joins TRBV30 and TRBJ2-7; D is perhaps TRBD1 (5 bases). Germline V CDR1 and CDR2: GTSNPN, SVGIG (reference sequence). The CDR3 is 14 amino acids. V lost 2 bases to trimming and J lost 3 bases, with 14 bases between them. CDR3: CAWSPGARLYEQYF. The DNA for the CDR3 is TGTGCCTGGAGTCCTGGGGCGCGCCTCTACGAGCAGTACTTC. The entire variable domain, with the rest obtained from reference TRBV30 and TRBJ2-7, is as follows: SQTIHQWPATLVQPVGSPLSLECTVEGTSNPNLYWYRQAAGRGLQLLFYSVGIGQISSEVPQNLSASRPQDRQFILSSKKLLLSDSGFYLCAWSPGARLYEQYFGPGTRLTVT.

Here the CDR3 DNA reads TGCAGCGTGATAACCGGGACAGGGCGGCTCTATGGCTACACCTTC. This gives the protein CSVITGTGRLYGYTF. The J gene is TRBJ1-2, the V gene TRBV29-1; 9 bases match TRBD1. In germline, CDR1 is SQVTM, CDR2 ANQGSEA. With 6 bases clipped from V and 4 bases from J, the junction kept 12 bases outside the gene matches. This CDR3 spans 15 amino acids.